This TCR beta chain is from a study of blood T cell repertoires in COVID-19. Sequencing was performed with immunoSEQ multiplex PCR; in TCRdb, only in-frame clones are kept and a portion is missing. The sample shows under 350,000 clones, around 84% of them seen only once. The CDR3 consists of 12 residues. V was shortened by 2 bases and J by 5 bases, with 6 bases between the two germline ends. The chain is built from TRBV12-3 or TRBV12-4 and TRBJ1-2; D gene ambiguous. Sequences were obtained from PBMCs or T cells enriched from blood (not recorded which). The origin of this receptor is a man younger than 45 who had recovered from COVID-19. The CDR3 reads CASSLRGYGYTF. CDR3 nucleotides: TGTGCCAGCAGTTTACGGGGATATGGCTACACCTTC.